This record concerns one TCR beta chain sequence. Antigen specificity is unknown. J was trimmed by 8 bases and V by 4 bases; bases with no gene match: 7. This CDR3 contains 15 residues. The germline V gene has CDR1 MGHRA and CDR2 YSYEKL. This sample is part of a study of cytomegalovirus exposure and HLA in healthy donors. Study findings and constraints: Reportedly, fewer N-insertions than the approximately 690-donor mean appeared in an Asian-associated ancestry cluster in a later analysis.

The PCR had 60 Vbeta and 13 Jbeta primers. Only in-frame clones appear in the TCRdb table, and some are missing; sequencing was by immunoSEQ multiplex PCR. Altogether 35,000 to 45,000 clones are present, 53% being singletons, with the ten largest covering 6.2%. The sequenced material came from PBMCs. This chain uses TRBV4-1 with TRBJ1-4; 10 positions agree with TRBD1. This clonotype was obtained from a woman between 35 and 50 years old in good health and CMV-seropositive. The CDR3 here is CASSPGQGDREKLFF. The CDR3, as DNA: TGCGCCAGCAGCCCCGGACAGGGGGATAGGGAAAAACTGTTTTTT.